The 19 T cell receptor beta chains reported below all come from one sample, sequenced in a study of T-cell reconstitution after alpha-beta-depleted transplantation in children. Preparing the TCRbeta library involved the use of unique molecular identifiers. TCRdb fed the PCR reads into MiXCR, producing one record per CDR3 protein. This sample has over 200,000 distinct CDR3 sequences, with roughly 8.1% found just once. Source: PBMCs, mostly from graft donor cells, taken 360 days after TCRalphabeta/CD19-depleted stem cell transplant. All receptors derive from a male patient aged 2 to 9 who had a stem cell transplant for acute myeloid leukemia, so the T cells may come from the graft donor.

The chain joins TRBV9 to TRBJ2-7; D is unclear. The germline V gene encodes CDR1 SGDLS and CDR2 YYNGEE. This CDR3 region has 14 residues. V dropped 3 bases and J dropped 2 bases, with 12 bases sitting between them. The CDR3 nucleotides read TGTGCCAGCAGCGGGCCTCCGCGGCCCTACGAGCAGTACTTC. Residues: CASSGPPRPYEQYF.

This clonotype was seen more than once but under ten times. The rearrangement links TRBV12-3 or TRBV12-4 to TRBJ2-7; TRBD1 agrees at 8 bases. Losses at the gene ends were 5 bases for V and 5 bases for J; bases not matched to a gene: 5. CDR3 length: 13 amino acids. The CDR3 bases are TGTGCCAGCAGTGCGCGGACAGGGAACGAGCAGTACTTC. It specifies CASSARTGNEQYF.

The CDR3 DNA follows: TGTGCCAGCAGCTTGACCGGGACTAGCGGGGGGATGCAGTACGTC. It translates to CASSLTGTSGGMQYV. The J gene is TRBJ2-7, the V gene TRBV7-2; 15 bases align to TRBD2. J gave up 9 bases and V 3 bases, and 6 bases lay outside the gene matches. Germline CDR1 is SGHTA and CDR2 is FQGNSA. This CDR3 is built from 15 residues.

The chain is built from TRBV20-1 and TRBJ2-7, with a possible D match to TRBD2 (5 bases). The germline V and J ends were trimmed by 4 bases and 7 bases, with 17 bases remaining between them. Germline assignment: CDR1 DFQATT and CDR2 SNEGSKA (reference sequence). The CDR3 covers 13 residues. The CDR3 is CSAILRSSGEQYV. DNA for the CDR3: TGCAGTGCTATTCTCAGATCCTCGGGGGAGCAGTACGTC.

There are a few counts of this clonotype. The V call is TRBV29-1, the J call TRBJ2-7; 7 bases are a match to TRBD1. Germline values: CDR1 SQVTM, CDR2 ANQGSEA. V lost 6 bases, J lost 6 bases, and 5 bases stayed unmatched. The CDR3 is 11 residues long. This chain's CDR3 is CSVRGTAEQYF. The CDR3 DNA reads as TGCAGCGTACGAGGGACAGCCGAGCAGTACTTC.

This clonotype was seen many times. The chain links TRBV29-1 to TRBJ2-7; 7 nucleotides match TRBD1. Losses at the gene ends were 7 bases for V and 3 bases for J; bases not matched to a gene: 3. This CDR3 contains 11 residues. Germline loops: CDR1 SQVTM, CDR2 ANQGSEA. This chain's CDR3 is CSGGQDYEQYF. Written as DNA, the CDR3 is TGCAGCGGTGGACAGGACTACGAGCAGTACTTC.

The chain has TRBV30 and TRBJ2-1; D not certain. V was clipped by 5 bases and J by 3 bases, with 8 bases between them. Germline V gives CDR1 GTSNPN, CDR2 SVGIG (reference sequence). The CDR3 is 12 amino acids. The DNA of the CDR3 is TGTGCCTGGGCAGTCGACTACAATGAGCAGTTCTTC. Residues: CAWAVDYNEQFF. The full variable domain, with the rest looked up from reference TRBV30 and TRBJ2-1, is SQTIHQWPATLVQPVGSPLSLECTVEGTSNPNLYWYRQAAGRGLQLLFYSVGIGQISSEVPQNLSASRPQDRQFILSSKKLLLSDSGFYLCAWAVDYNEQFFGPGTRLTVL.

The chain recombines TRBV29-1 with TRBJ2-1, with TRBD1 matching 10 bases. Germline V CDR1 and CDR2: SQVTM, ANQGSEA. V lost 3 bases to trimming and J lost 7 bases; unmatched junction nucleotides: 6. The CDR3 loop spans 14 amino acids. This chain's CDR3 is CSVDGTGAFNEQFF. The CDR3 region has the DNA TGCAGCGTTGATGGGACAGGGGCTTTTAATGAGCAGTTCTTC.

V usage is TRBV7-6 and J usage is TRBJ2-2; tentatively, D is TRBD1 or TRBD2 (5 bases each). Per the germline V gene, CDR1 is SGHVS and CDR2 is FNYEAQ. Trimming removed 0 bases at V and 4 bases at J, with 24 bases between. The CDR3 sequence is 20 residues long. This chain's CDR3 is CASSLATPPRTGRATGELFF. The DNA for the CDR3 is TGTGCCAGCAGCTTAGCGACGCCCCCGAGGACGGGACGAGCCACCGGGGAGCTGTTTTTT.

This clonotype came up many times. The genes are TRBV5-1 and TRBJ2-5, with D maybe TRBD1 (5 bases). Trimming left V 5 bases short and J 1 base short, with 9 bases between. Germline loops: CDR1 SGHRS, CDR2 YFSETQ. The CDR3 covers 13 residues. The CDR3 loop reads CASRLDSQETQYF. The CDR3 coding sequence is TGCGCCAGCAGACTTGACAGCCAAGAGACCCAGTACTTC. The variable domain in full, completed from reference TRBV5-1 and TRBJ2-5, reads KAGVTQTPRYLIKTRGQQVTLSCSPISGHRSVSWYQQTPGQGLQFLFEYFSETQRNKGNFPGRFSGRQFSNSRSEMNVSTLELGDSALYLCASRLDSQETQYFGPGTRLLVL.

The rearrangement joins TRBV19 to TRBJ1-1; D might be TRBD1 (6 bases). Germline CDR1 is LNHDA and CDR2 is SQIVND (reference sequence). The CDR3 length is 14 residues. Trimming cost V 6 bases and J 2 bases, with 13 bases left between them. The CDR3 DNA is TGTGCCAGTAGGTTCACAGGGACTAACACTGAAGCTTTCTTT. Protein sequence: CASRFTGTNTEAFF.

V usage is TRBV15 and J usage is TRBJ2-1; TRBD1 is a possible D gene (6 bases). From germline, CDR1 is LNHNV and CDR2 YYDKDF (reference sequence). This CDR3 is 13 amino acids long. Trimming left V 11 bases short and J 2 bases short, with 13 bases between. The CDR3 region is CAVRQGTYNEQFF. Written as DNA, the CDR3 is TGTGCCGTCCGCCAGGGGACCTACAATGAGCAGTTCTTC.

This rearrangement joins TRBV3-1 to TRBJ1-2; D is uncertain. V lost 4 bases, J lost 3 bases, and 9 bases lay in between. This CDR3 is 13 amino acids long. The germline V gene has CDR1 LGHDT and CDR2 YNNKEL (reference sequence). DNA of the CDR3: TGTGCCAGCAGCCTCCGGCCCGACTATGGCTACACCTTC. Its protein is CASSLRPDYGYTF. The full variable domain, in which reference TRBV3-1 and TRBJ1-2 provide the parts outside the CDR3, is DTAVSQTPKYLVTQMGNDKSIKCEQNLGHDTMYWYKQDSKKFLKIMFSYNNKELIINETVPNRFSPKSPDKAHLNLHINSLELGDSAVYFCASSLRPDYGYTFGSGTRLTVV.

This clonotype was recorded at least ten times. The rearrangement uses TRBV29-1 and TRBJ2-1; 7 nucleotides agree with TRBD2. This CDR3 region has 13 residues. J lost 0 bases, V lost 8 bases, and 4 bases had no gene match. The germline CDR1 and CDR2 sequences are SQVTM and ANQGSEA. The CDR3 sequence is CSTSGGSYNEQFF. The CDR3 nucleotides are TGCAGCACATCGGGGGGCTCCTACAATGAGCAGTTCTTC.

This clonotype showed up just a few times. The genes are TRBV30 and TRBJ2-3; D possibly corresponds to TRBD1 (5 bases). This CDR3 is built from 13 residues. Germline lookup yields CDR1 GTSNPN and CDR2 SVGIG (reference sequence). The ends were cut back, 0 bases at V and 4 bases at J, with 8 bases in the middle. The CDR3 reads CAWSVTQADTQYF. In DNA form, the CDR3 reads TGTGCCTGGAGTGTGACACAGGCAGATACGCAGTATTTT.

This clonotype was recorded many times. The chain combines TRBV12-3 or TRBV12-4 with TRBJ2-7; 7 bases are a match to TRBD1. CDR3 length equals 14 residues. After removal of 5 bases from V and 3 bases from J, the junction contained 7 bases not matched to a gene. The CDR3 loop reads CASSTSTGIYEQYF. The DNA for the CDR3 is TGTGCCAGCAGTACCTCGACAGGGATCTACGAGCAGTACTTC.

This clonotype was detected many times. J is TRBJ2-1 and V is TRBV28; D is unresolved. This CDR3 region has 13 residues. CDR1 is MDHEN, CDR2 SYDVKM, per germline. The germline V and J ends were trimmed by 2 bases and 6 bases, with 8 bases remaining between them. The CDR3 DNA is TGTGCCAGCAGTTTAGATGTGGGCAATGAGCAGTTCTTC. Translating it yields CASSLDVGNEQFF.

The rearrangement links TRBV20-1 to TRBJ2-1; 10 bases line up with TRBD2. Trimming cost V 4 bases and J 9 bases; bases outside gene matches: 6. Germline CDR1 reads DFQATT; CDR2 reads SNEGSKA (reference sequence). The CDR3 is 13 amino acids. The CDR3 DNA follows: TGCAGTGCTACAAGCGGGGGGGAGTTTGAGCAGTTCTTC. It codes for CSATSGGEFEQFF.

This chain uses TRBV6-5 with TRBJ1-1; D uncertain. From germline, CDR1 is MNHEY and CDR2 SVGAGI. Trimming removed 6 bases from V and 0 bases from J, with 8 bases in between. CDR3 length: 13 residues. In nucleotides, the CDR3 is TGTGCCAGCAGCACGATCCTGAACACTGAAGCTTTCTTT. Protein: CASSTILNTEAFF.